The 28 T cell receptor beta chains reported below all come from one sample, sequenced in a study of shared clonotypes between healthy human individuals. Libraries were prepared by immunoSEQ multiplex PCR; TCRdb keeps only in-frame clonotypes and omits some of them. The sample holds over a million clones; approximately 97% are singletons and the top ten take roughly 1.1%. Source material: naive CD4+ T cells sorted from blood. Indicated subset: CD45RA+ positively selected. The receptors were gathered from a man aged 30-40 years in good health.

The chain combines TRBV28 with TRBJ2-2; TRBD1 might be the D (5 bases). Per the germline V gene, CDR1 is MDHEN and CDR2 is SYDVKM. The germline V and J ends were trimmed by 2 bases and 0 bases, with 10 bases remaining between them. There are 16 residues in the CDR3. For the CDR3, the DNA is TGTGCCAGCAGTTTAGTCGGACACACGAACACCGGGGAGCTGTTTTTT. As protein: CASSLVGHTNTGELFF.

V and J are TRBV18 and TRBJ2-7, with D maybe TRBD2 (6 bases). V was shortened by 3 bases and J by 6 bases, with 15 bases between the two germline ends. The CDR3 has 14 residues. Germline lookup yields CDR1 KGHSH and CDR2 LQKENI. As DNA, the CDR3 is TGTGCCAGCTCACCCGCCTGGAGGGGAAGCGAGCAGTACTTC. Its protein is CASSPAWRGSEQYF. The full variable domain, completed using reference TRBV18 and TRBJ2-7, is NAGVMQNPRHLVRRRGQEARLRCSPMKGHSHVYWYRQLPEEGLKFMVYLQKENIIDESGMPKERFSAEFPKEGPSILRIQQVVRGDSAAYFCASSPAWRGSEQYFGPGTRLTVT.

CDR3 sequence: CASSGDRAYNEQFF. CDR3 in DNA: TGTGCCAGCAGTGGAGATAGGGCTTACAATGAGCAGTTCTTC. The chain is built from TRBV2 and TRBJ2-1; D is unclear. Germline CDR1 SNHLY, CDR2 FYNNEI. Trimming pared 4 bases from V and 4 bases from J, leaving 11 bases between. This CDR3 contains 14 residues.

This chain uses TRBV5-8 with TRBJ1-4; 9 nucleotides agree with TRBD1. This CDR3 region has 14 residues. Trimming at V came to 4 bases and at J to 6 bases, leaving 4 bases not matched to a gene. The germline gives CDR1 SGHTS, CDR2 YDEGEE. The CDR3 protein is CASSTGQGYEKLFF. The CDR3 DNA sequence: TGTGCCAGCAGCACGGGACAGGGATATGAAAAACTGTTTTTT.

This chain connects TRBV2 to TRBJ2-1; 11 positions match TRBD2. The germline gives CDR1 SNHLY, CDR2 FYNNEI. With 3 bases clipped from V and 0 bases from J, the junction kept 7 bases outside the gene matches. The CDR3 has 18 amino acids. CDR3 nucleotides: TGTGCCAGCAGTGATCCTTCTAGCGGGAGGAGCTCCTACAATGAGCAGTTCTTC. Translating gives CASSDPSSGRSSYNEQFF.

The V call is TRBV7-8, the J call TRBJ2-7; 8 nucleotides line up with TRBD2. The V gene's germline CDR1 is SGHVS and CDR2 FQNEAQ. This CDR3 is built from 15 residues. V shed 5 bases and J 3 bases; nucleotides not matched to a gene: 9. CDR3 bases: TGTGCCAGCAGCCGTATCGGGACTAGTGTCTACGAGCAGTACTTC. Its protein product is CASSRIGTSVYEQYF.

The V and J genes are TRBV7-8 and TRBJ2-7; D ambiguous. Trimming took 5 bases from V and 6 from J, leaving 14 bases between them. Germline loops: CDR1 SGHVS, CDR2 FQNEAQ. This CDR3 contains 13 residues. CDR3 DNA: TGTGCCAGCAGCCCCACCCCCCCCGGCGAGCAGTACTTC. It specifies CASSPTPPGEQYF.

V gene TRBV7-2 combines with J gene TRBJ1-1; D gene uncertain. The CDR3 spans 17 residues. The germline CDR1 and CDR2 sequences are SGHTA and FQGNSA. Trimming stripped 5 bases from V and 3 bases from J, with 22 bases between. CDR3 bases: TGTGCCAGCAGCCGGCCGGTTGGCCCGTGGTCTTACACTGAAGCTTTCTTT. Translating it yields CASSRPVGPWSYTEAFF.

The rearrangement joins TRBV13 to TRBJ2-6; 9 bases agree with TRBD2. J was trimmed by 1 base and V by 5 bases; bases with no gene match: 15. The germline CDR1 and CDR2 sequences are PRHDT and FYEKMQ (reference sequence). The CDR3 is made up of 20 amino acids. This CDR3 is CASSPIVAGGLSSGANVLTF. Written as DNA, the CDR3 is TGTGCCAGCAGCCCTATCGTTGCGGGAGGGCTATCGTCTGGGGCCAACGTCCTGACTTTC.

The CDR3 is CASMPHSWGTLNNEQFF. As DNA, the CDR3 is TGTGCCAGTATGCCCCACTCTTGGGGGACCCTTAACAATGAGCAGTTCTTC. The chain couples TRBV19 to TRBJ2-1; D is tentatively TRBD1 or TRBD2 (5 bases each). Germline V CDR1 and CDR2: LNHDA, SQIVND (reference sequence). There are 17 residues in the CDR3. The germline V and J ends were trimmed by 7 bases and 5 bases, with 24 bases remaining between them.

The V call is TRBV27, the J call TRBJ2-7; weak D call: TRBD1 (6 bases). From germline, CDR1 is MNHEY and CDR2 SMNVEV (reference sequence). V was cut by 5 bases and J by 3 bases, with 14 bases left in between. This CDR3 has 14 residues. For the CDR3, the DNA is TGTGCCAGCAGTAAGACAGGTGAACTCTACGAGCAGTACTTC. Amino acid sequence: CASSKTGELYEQYF.

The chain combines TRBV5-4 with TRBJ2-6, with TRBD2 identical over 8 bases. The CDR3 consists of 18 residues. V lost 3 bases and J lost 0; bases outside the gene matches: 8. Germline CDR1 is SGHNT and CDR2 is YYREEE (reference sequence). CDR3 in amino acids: CASSSGRVQSSGANVLTF. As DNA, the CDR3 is TGTGCCAGCAGCTCCGGGAGGGTCCAAAGCTCTGGGGCCAACGTCCTGACTTTC.

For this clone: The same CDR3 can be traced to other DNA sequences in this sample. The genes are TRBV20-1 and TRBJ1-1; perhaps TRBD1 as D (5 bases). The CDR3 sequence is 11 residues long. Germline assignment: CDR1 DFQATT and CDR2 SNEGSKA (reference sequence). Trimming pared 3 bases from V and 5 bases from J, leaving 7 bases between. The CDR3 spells CSARGGTEAFF. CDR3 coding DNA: TGCAGTGCTAGGGGGGGAACTGAAGCTTTCTTT.

The CDR3, as DNA: TGTGCCAGCAGGCCCCACCCCCAGGGCGGTGAAAAACTGTTTTTT. Protein sequence: CASRPHPQGGEKLFF. The chain is built from TRBV11-2 and TRBJ1-4; D may be TRBD1 (5 bases). This CDR3 contains 15 residues. Germline V gene lookup returns CDR1 SGHAT and CDR2 FQNNGV. V lost 6 bases, J lost 7 bases, and 18 bases lay in between.

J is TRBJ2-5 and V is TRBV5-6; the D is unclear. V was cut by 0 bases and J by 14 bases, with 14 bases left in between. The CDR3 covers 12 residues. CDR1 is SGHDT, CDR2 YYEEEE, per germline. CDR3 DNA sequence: TGTGCCAGCAGCTTGGGATCGAGCGCGCCCTACTTC. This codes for CASSLGSSAPYF. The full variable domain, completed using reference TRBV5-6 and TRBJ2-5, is DAGVTQSPTHLIKTRGQQVTLRCSPKSGHDTVSWYQQALGQGPQFIFQYYEEEERQRGNFPDRFSGHQFPNYSSELNVNALLLGDSALYLCASSLGSSAPYFGPGTRLLVL.

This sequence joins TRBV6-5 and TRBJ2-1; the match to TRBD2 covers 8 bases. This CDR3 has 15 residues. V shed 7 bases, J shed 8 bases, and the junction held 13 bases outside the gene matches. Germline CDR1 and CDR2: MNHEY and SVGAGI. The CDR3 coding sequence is TGTGCCAGCACCGTAGCGGGGCAAAGGTGGGATGAGCAGTTCTTC. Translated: CASTVAGQRWDEQFF.

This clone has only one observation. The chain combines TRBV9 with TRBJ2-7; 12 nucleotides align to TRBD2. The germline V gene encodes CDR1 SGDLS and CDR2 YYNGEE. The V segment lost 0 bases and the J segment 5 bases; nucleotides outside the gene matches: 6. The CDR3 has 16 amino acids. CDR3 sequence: CASSVGRLAGVDEQYF. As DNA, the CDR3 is TGTGCCAGCAGCGTAGGCAGACTAGCGGGAGTTGACGAGCAGTACTTC.

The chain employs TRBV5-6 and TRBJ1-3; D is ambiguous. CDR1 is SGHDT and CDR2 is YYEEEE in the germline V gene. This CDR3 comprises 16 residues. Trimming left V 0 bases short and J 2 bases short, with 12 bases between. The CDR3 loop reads CASSLVAGWAGNTIYF. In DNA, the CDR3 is TGTGCCAGCAGCTTGGTGGCAGGCTGGGCTGGAAACACCATATATTTT.

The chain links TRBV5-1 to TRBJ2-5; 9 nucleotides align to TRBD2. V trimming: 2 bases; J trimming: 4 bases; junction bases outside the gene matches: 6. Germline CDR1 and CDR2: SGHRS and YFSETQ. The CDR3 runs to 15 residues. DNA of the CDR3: TGCGCCAGCAGCTTCTTAGCGGGAGCCCCAGAGACCCAGTACTTC. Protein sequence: CASSFLAGAPETQYF.

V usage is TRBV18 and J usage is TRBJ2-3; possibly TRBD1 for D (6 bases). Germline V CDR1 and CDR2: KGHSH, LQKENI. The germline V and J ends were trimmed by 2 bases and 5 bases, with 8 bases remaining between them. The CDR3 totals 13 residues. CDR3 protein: CASSPGGEDTQYF. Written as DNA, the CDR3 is TGTGCCAGCTCACCAGGGGGCGAAGATACGCAGTATTTT. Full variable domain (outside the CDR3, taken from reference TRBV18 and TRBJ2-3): NAGVMQNPRHLVRRRGQEARLRCSPMKGHSHVYWYRQLPEEGLKFMVYLQKENIIDESGMPKERFSAEFPKEGPSILRIQQVVRGDSAAYFCASSPGGEDTQYFGPGTRLTVL.

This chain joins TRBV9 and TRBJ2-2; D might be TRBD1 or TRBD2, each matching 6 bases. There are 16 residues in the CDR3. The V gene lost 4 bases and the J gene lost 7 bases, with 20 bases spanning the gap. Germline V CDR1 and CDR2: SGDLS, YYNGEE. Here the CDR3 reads CASSPLGGTMDGELFF. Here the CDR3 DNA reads TGTGCCAGCAGCCCCTTAGGAGGGACAATGGACGGGGAGCTGTTTTTT.

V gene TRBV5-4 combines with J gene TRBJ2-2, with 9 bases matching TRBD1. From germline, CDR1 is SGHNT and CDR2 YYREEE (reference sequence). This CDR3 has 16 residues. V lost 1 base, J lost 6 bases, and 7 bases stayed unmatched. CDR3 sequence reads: CASSLRDRAISGELFF. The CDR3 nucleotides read TGTGCCAGCAGCTTGAGGGACAGGGCGATTTCCGGGGAGCTGTTTTTT. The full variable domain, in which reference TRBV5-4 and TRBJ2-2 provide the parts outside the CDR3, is ETGVTQSPTHLIKTRGQQVTLRCSSQSGHNTVSWYQQALGQGPQFIFQYYREEENGRGNFPPRFSGLQFPNYSSELNVNALELDDSALYLCASSLRDRAISGELFFGEGSRLTVL.

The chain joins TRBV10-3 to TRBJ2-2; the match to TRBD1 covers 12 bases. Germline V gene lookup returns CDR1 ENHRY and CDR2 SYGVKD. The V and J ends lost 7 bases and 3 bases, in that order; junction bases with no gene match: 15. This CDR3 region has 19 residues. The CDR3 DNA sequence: TGTGCCATCAACAACAGGGACAGGGGGCGGAAGGGCGACACCGGGGAGCTGTTTTTT. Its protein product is CAINNRDRGRKGDTGELFF.

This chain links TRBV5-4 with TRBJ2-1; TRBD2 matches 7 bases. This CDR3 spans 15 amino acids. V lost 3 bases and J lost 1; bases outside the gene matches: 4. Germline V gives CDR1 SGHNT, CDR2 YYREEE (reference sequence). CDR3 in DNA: TGTGCCAGCAGCTCCACTAGCGCTTCCTACAATGAGCAGTTCTTC. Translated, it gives CASSSTSASYNEQFF.

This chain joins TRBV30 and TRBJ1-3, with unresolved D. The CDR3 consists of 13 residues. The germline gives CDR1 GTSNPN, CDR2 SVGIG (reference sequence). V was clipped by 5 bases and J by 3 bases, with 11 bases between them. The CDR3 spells CAWGPLSGNTIYF. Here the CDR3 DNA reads TGTGCCTGGGGCCCGTTGAGTGGAAACACCATATATTTT.

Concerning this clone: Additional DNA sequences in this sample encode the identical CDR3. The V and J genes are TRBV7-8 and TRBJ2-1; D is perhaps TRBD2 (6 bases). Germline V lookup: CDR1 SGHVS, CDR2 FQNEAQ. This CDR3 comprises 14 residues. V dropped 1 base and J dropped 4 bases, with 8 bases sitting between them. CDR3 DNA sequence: TGTGCCAGCAGCTTAGTAGGAGGGTACAATGAGCAGTTCTTC. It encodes CASSLVGGYNEQFF.

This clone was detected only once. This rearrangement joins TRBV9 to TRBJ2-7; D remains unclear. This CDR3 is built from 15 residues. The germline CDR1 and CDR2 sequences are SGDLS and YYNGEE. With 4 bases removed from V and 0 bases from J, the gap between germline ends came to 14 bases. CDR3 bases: TGTGCCAGCAGCCGGCAAGAGCGAGGCTCCTACGAGCAGTACTTC. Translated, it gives CASSRQERGSYEQYF. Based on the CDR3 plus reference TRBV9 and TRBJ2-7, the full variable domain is DSGVTQTPKHLITATGQRVTLRCSPRSGDLSVYWYQQSLDQGLQFLIQYYNGEERAKGNILERFSAQQFPDLHSELNLSSLELGDSALYFCASSRQERGSYEQYFGPGTRLTVT.

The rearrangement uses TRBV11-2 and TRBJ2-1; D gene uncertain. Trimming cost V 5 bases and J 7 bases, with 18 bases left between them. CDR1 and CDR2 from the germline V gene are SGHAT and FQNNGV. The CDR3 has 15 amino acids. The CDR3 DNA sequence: TGTGCCAGCAGCCTCCCAGCCCGGAGATGGAATGAGCAGTTCTTC. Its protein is CASSLPARRWNEQFF.